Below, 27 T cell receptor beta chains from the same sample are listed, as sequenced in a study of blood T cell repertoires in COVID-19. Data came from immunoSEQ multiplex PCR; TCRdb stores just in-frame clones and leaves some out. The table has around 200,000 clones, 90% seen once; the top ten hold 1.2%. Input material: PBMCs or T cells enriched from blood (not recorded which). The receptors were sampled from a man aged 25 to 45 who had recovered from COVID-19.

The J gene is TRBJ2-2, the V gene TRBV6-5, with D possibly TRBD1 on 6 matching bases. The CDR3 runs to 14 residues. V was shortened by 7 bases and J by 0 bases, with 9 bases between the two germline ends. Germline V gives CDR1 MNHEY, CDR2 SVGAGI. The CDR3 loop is CASKPGANTGELFF. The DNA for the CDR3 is TGTGCCAGCAAGCCAGGGGCGAACACCGGGGAGCTGTTTTTT.

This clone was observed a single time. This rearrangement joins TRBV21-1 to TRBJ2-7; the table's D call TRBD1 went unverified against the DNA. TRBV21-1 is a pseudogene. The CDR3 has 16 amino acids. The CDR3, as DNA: TGTGCCAGCAGCAAAGGACGGGACAGATTCTCCTACGAGCAGTACTTC. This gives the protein CASSKGRDRFSYEQYF.

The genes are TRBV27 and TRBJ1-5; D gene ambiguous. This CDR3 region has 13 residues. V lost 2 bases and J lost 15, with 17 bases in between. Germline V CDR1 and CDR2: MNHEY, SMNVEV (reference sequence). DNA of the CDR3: TGTGCCAGCAGTTTAGCCGGGTCATGGCCTCGGCATTTT. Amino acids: CASSLAGSWPRHF.

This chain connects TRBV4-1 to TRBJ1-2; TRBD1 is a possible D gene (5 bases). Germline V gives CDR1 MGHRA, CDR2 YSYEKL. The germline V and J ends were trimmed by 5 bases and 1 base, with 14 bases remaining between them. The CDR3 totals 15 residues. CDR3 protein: CASSFRDSINYGYTF. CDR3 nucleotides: TGCGCCAGCAGCTTCCGGGACTCCATTAACTATGGCTACACCTTC.

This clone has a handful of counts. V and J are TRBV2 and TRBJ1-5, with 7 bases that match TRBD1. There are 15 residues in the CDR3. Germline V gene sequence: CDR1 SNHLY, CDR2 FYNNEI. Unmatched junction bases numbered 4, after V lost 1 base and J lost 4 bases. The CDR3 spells CASSEVGGSNQPQHF. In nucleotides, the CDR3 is TGTGCCAGCAGTGAAGTAGGGGGCTCTAATCAGCCCCAGCATTTT.

CDR3 amino acids: CASSIDRTGKGRMNTEAFF. The CDR3 region has the DNA TGTGCCAGTAGTATCGATCGGACAGGAAAAGGGCGCATGAACACTGAAGCTTTCTTT. The J gene is TRBJ1-1, the V gene TRBV19; TRBD1 aligns across 7 bases. CDR1 and CDR2 from the germline V gene are LNHDA and SQIVND (reference sequence). The CDR3 length is 19 residues. Trimming removed 3 bases from V and 0 bases from J; junction bases left unmatched: 16.

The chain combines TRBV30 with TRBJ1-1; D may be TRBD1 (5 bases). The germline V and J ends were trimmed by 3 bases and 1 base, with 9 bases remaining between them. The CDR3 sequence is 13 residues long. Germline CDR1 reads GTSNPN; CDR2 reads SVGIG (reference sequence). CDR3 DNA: TGTGCCTGGAGAACAGGACAGAACACTGAAGCTTTCTTT. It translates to CAWRTGQNTEAFF.

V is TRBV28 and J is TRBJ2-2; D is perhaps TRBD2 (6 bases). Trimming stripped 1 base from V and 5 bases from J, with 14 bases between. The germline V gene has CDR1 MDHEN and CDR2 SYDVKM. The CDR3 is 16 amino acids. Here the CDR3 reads CASSLSRPGLTGELFF. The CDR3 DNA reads TGTGCCAGCAGTTTATCCCGTCCGGGACTGACCGGGGAGCTGTTTTTT.

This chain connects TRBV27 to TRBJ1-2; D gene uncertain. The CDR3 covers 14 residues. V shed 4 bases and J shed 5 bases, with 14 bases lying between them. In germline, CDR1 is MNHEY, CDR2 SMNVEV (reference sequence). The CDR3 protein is CASSSPSAGYGYTF. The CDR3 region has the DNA TGTGCCAGCAGTTCCCCCTCGGCGGGGTATGGCTACACCTTC.

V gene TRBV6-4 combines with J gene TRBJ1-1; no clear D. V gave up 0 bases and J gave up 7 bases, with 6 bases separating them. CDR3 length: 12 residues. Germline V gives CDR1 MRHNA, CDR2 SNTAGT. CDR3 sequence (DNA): TGTGCCAGCAGTGACTCCAGTTTTGAAGCTTTCTTT. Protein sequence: CASSDSSFEAFF.

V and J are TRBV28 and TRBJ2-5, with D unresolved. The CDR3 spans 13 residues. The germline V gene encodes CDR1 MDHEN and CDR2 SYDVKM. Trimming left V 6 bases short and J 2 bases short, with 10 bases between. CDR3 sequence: CASSFEYQETQYF. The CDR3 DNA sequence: TGTGCCAGCAGCTTCGAGTATCAAGAGACCCAGTACTTC.

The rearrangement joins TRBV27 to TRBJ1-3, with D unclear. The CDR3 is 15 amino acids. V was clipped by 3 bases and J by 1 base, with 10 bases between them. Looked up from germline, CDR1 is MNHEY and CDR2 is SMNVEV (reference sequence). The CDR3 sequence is CASSFRGPSGNTIYF. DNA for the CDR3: TGTGCCAGCAGTTTTCGAGGGCCTTCTGGAAACACCATATATTTT.

The CDR3 bases are TGTGCCAGCAGCTACCTAGGAGGCGGTGTGGGCAACATTCAGTACTTC. Its protein is CASSYLGGGVGNIQYF. The J gene is TRBJ2-4, the V gene TRBV11-2, with a weak D call TRBD2 (5 bases). CDR3 length: 16 amino acids. Trimming took off 4 bases at V and 7 bases at J, with 20 bases between the two ends. Germline V gives CDR1 SGHAT, CDR2 FQNNGV.

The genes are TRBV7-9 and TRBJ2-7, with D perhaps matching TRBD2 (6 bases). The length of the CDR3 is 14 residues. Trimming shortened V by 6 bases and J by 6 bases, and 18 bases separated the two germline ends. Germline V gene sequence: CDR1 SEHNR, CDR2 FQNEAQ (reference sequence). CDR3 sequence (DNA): TGTGCCAGCAGTTCCAATAAAGGAGGGGTCGAGCAGTACTTC. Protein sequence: CASSSNKGGVEQYF.

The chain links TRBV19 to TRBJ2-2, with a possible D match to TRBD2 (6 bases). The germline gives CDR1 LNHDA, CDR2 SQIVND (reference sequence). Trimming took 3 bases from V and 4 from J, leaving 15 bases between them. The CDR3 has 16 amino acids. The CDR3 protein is CASSIGGIIGTGELFF. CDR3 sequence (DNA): TGTGCCAGTAGTATTGGGGGGATCATTGGCACCGGGGAGCTGTTTTTT.

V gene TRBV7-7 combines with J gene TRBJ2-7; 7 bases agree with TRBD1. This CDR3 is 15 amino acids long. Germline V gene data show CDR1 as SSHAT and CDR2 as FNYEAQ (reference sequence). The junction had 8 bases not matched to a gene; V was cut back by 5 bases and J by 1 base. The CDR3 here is CASSPGQARSYEQYF. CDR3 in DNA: TGTGCCAGCAGCCCCGGACAGGCGCGATCCTACGAGCAGTACTTC.

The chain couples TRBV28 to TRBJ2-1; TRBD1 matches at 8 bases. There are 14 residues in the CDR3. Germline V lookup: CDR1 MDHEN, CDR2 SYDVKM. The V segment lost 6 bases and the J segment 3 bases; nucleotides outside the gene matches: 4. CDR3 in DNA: TGTGCCAGCAGAACAGGGGGACACTACAATGAGCAGTTCTTC. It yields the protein CASRTGGHYNEQFF.

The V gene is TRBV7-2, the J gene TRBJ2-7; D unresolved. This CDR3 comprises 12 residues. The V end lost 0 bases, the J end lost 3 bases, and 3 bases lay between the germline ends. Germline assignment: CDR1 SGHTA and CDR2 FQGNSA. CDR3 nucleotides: TGTGCCAGCAGCTTAGCTAACTACGAGCAGTACTTC. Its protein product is CASSLANYEQYF.

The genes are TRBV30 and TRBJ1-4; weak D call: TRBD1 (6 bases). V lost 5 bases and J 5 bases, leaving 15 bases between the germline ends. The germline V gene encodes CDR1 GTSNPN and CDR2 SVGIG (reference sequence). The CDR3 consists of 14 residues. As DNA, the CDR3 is TGTGCCTGGGGGGACACAAGTATGAATGAAAAACTGTTTTTT. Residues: CAWGDTSMNEKLFF.

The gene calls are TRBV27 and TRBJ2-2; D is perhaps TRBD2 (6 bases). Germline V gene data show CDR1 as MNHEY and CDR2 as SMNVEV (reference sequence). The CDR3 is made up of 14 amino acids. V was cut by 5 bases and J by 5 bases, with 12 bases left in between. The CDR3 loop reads CASSVGDLTGELFF. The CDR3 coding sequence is TGTGCCAGCAGTGTAGGGGACTTAACCGGGGAGCTGTTTTTT.

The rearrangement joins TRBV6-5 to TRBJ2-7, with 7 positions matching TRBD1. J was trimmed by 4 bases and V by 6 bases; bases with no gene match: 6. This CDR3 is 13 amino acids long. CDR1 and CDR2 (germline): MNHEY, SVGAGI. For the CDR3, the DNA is TGTGCCAGCAGGGGGGACAGACTATACGAGCAGTACTTC. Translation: CASRGDRLYEQYF.

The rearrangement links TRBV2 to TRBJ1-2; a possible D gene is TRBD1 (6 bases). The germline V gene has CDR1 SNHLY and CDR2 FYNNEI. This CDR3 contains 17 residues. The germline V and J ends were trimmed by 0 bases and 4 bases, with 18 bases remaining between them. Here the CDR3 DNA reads TGTGCCAGCAGTGAAGCACCGACAGGTCCCTCGCGCTATGGCTACACCTTC. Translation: CASSEAPTGPSRYGYTF.

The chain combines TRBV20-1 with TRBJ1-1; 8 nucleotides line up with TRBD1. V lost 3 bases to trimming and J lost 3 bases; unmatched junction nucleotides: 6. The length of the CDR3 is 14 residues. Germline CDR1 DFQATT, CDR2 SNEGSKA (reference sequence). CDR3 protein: CSASSDRDDTEAFF. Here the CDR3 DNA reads TGCAGTGCTAGTTCGGACAGGGATGACACTGAAGCTTTCTTT.

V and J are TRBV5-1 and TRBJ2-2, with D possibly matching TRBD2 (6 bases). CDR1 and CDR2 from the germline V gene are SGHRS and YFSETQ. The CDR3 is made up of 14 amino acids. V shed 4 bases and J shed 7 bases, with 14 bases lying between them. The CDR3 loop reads CASSITSSSGELFF. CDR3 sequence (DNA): TGCGCCAGCAGCATTACTAGCAGTAGCGGGGAGCTGTTTTTT. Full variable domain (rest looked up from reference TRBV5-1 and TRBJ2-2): KAGVTQTPRYLIKTRGQQVTLSCSPISGHRSVSWYQQTPGQGLQFLFEYFSETQRNKGNFPGRFSGRQFSNSRSEMNVSTLELGDSALYLCASSITSSSGELFFGEGSRLTVL.

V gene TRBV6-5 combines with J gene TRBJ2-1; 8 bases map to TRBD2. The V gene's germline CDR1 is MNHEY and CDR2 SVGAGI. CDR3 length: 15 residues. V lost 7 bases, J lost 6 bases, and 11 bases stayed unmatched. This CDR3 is CASTPSAGGPNEQFF. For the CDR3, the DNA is TGTGCCAGCACCCCCTCTGCGGGAGGTCCCAATGAGCAGTTCTTC.

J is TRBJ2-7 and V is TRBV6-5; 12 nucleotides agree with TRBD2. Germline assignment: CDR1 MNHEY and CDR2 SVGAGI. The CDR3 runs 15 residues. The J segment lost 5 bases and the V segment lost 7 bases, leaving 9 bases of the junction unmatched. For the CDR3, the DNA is TGTGCCAGCATGATAAACGGACTAGCGGGACACGAGCAGTACTTC. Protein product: CASMINGLAGHEQYF.

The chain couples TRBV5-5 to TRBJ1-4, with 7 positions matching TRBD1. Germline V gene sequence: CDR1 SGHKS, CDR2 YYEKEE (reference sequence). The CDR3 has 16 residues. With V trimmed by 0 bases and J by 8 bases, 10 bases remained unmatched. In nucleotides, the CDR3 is TGTGCCAGCAGCTTGGATTTGACAGGGATGGGGGAAAAACTGTTTTTT. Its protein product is CASSLDLTGMGEKLFF.